This T cell receptor beta chain was recorded in a study of cytomegalovirus exposure and HLA in healthy donors. Study-level findings and limits: For TCR beta chains, V- and J-gene trimming was later linked to a missense DCLRE1C variant.

Note on this clone: Its antigen is unidentified.

The PCR made use of 60 Vbeta and 13 Jbeta primers. Clones were sequenced by immunoSEQ multiplex PCR, and TCRdb holds only the in-frame ones, with some missing. The sample consists of about 130,000 clones, around 77% of them appearing once. Trimming cost V 5 bases and J 7 bases, with 11 bases left between them. The CDR3 spans 12 residues. Germline CDR1 MDHEN, CDR2 SYDVKM. This chain uses TRBV28 with TRBJ1-2, with D possibly TRBD1 on 5 matching bases. The sequenced sample consisted of PBMCs. The sequence came from a woman aged 55-69 years in good health and CMV-seronegative. In DNA form, the CDR3 reads TGTGCCAGCAGTGGGGGGGGTGGTGGCTACACCTTC. The encoded protein is CASSGGGGGYTF.